Each of the 19 T cell receptor beta chains below was sequenced from the same sample in a study of human T cells and chemical hapten exposure. TCRdb analysed the RACE reads with MiXCR anew, one entry per CDR3 protein. This table has about 90,000 distinct CDR3 sequences, approximately 10% appearing once. The sample's time point: patch test 1, 2 weeks after DPC sensitization. The sample's treatment: therapeutic diphenylcyclopropenone sensitization with weekly scalp DPC. Source: whole blood, taken in connection with sensitization to the hapten diphenylcyclopropenone (DPC). All receptors come from a man aged 35-49 years with alopecia areata. Some clones in this sample may be carry-over from other donors' samples.

This clonotype was observed a handful of times. This chain uses TRBV19 with TRBJ1-2; D ambiguous. Germline V gene lookup returns CDR1 LNHDA and CDR2 SQIVND (reference sequence). This CDR3 comprises 12 residues. Trimming pared 5 bases from V and 5 bases from J, leaving 9 bases between. The CDR3 spells CASSLLGYGYTF. The CDR3 DNA reads as TGTGCCAGTAGTCTACTCGGATATGGCTACACCTTC.

This clonotype has just a few counts. The genes are TRBV6-5 and TRBJ2-3, with D perhaps TRBD2 (5 bases). The CDR3 is 11 residues long. The ends were cut back, 9 bases at V and 2 bases at J, with 6 bases in the middle. Germline V lookup: CDR1 MNHEY, CDR2 SVGAGI. CDR3 protein: CASRDTDTQYF. The CDR3, as DNA: TGTGCCAGTCGGGACACAGATACGCAGTATTTT.

This clonotype was detected ten times or more. This chain uses TRBV25-1 with TRBJ1-2; D is uncertain. With 2 bases removed from V and 3 bases from J, the gap between germline ends came to 10 bases. The V gene's germline CDR1 is MGHDK and CDR2 SYGVNS. The CDR3 is made up of 14 amino acids. CDR3 sequence (DNA): TGTGCCAGCAGTGAACACGGCAAATACTATGGCTACACCTTC. This gives the protein CASSEHGKYYGYTF.

This clonotype turned up a few times. The rearrangement uses TRBV19 and TRBJ1-2; TRBD1 aligns across 7 bases. The CDR3 totals 17 residues. Per the germline V gene, CDR1 is LNHDA and CDR2 is SQIVND (reference sequence). J was trimmed by 7 bases and V by 7 bases; bases with no gene match: 21. The CDR3 nucleotides are TGTGCCAGTACCATTAGGGAAGACAGGGTTGGTTCCTTTGGCTACACCTTC. Translated: CASTIREDRVGSFGYTF.

The V and J genes are TRBV4-3 and TRBJ1-1, with unresolved D. Germline CDR1 is LGHNA and CDR2 is YSLEER. The CDR3 is made up of 15 amino acids. The V end lost 2 bases, the J end lost 5 bases, and 15 bases lay between the germline ends. CDR3 sequence (DNA): TGCGCCAGCAGCCAACAGAGAGGGTCGGAGACTGAAGCTTTCTTT. It translates to CASSQQRGSETEAFF.

This clonotype has more than one count but fewer than ten. The chain combines TRBV7-2 with TRBJ2-2; unclear D gene. V lost 8 bases, J lost 5 bases, and 15 bases lay in between. This CDR3 has 14 amino acids. Germline values: CDR1 SGHTA, CDR2 FQGNSA. CDR3 in amino acids: CASRLAKPTGELFF. The CDR3 coding sequence is TGTGCCAGCCGGTTGGCCAAGCCTACCGGGGAGCTGTTTTTT.

This chain uses TRBV29-1 with TRBJ2-3; D not resolved. Per germline, CDR1 SQVTM and CDR2 ANQGSEA. V was trimmed by 4 bases and J by 10 bases, leaving 9 bases between them. The CDR3 sequence is 10 residues long. CDR3 amino acids: CSVVDEAQYF. The DNA of the CDR3 is TGCAGCGTTGTAGATGAAGCGCAGTATTTT.

This sequence joins TRBV29-1 and TRBJ2-3, with a tentative D call TRBD2 (6 bases). V was cut by 5 bases and J by 2 bases, with 17 bases left in between. Per germline, CDR1 SQVTM and CDR2 ANQGSEA. This CDR3 comprises 15 residues. The chain's CDR3 is CSVTGGPTLTDTQYF. CDR3 bases: TGCAGCGTTACCGGGGGACCGACCCTCACAGATACGCAGTATTTT.

This clonotype was observed a few times. The J gene is TRBJ2-2, the V gene TRBV30; D unclear. The V and J ends lost 2 bases and 0 bases respectively, with 10 bases between them. Germline CDR1 reads GTSNPN; CDR2 reads SVGIG (reference sequence). This CDR3 is 15 amino acids long. The DNA for the CDR3 is TGTGCCTGGAGTTTTCTAGGGACGAACACCGGGGAGCTGTTTTTT. Protein sequence: CAWSFLGTNTGELFF. Full variable domain (outside the CDR3, taken from reference TRBV30 and TRBJ2-2): SQTIHQWPATLVQPVGSPLSLECTVEGTSNPNLYWYRQAAGRGLQLLFYSVGIGQISSEVPQNLSASRPQDRQFILSSKKLLLSDSGFYLCAWSFLGTNTGELFFGEGSRLTVL.

The gene calls are TRBV6-5 and TRBJ2-3; no reliable D call. The CDR3 is made up of 11 amino acids. V gave up 7 bases and J gave up 5 bases, with 7 bases separating them. The V gene's germline CDR1 is MNHEY and CDR2 SVGAGI. In DNA, the CDR3 is TGTGCCAGCACCCTGGGAGATACGCAGTATTTT. Translating gives CASTLGDTQYF.

The sample holds a few counts of this clonotype. V gene TRBV5-4 combines with J gene TRBJ1-3; D call uncertain. The CDR3 is made up of 17 amino acids. The germline V gene encodes CDR1 SGHNT and CDR2 YYREEE (reference sequence). The V end was cut by 4 bases, the J end by 0 bases, with 17 bases between. CDR3 amino acids: CASSPPASQSSGNTIYF. In nucleotides, the CDR3 is TGTGCCAGCAGCCCGCCGGCGTCCCAAAGCTCTGGAAACACCATATATTTT. Full variable domain (outside the CDR3, taken from reference TRBV5-4 and TRBJ1-3): ETGVTQSPTHLIKTRGQQVTLRCSSQSGHNTVSWYQQALGQGPQFIFQYYREEENGRGNFPPRFSGLQFPNYSSELNVNALELDDSALYLCASSPPASQSSGNTIYFGEGSWLTVV.

The table lists this clonotype with a few counts. The chain joins TRBV6-6 to TRBJ1-5; D gene uncertain. Looked up from germline, CDR1 is MNHNY and CDR2 is SVGAGI (reference sequence). The CDR3 totals 14 residues. Deletions cut 0 bases from V and 5 bases from J, with 8 bases between. The CDR3 DNA follows: TGTGCCAGCAGTTACTCGGCAGCCGATCAGCCCCAGCATTTT. This encodes CASSYSAADQPQHF.

This sequence joins TRBV27 and TRBJ2-2; maybe TRBD2 (6 bases). Germline lookup yields CDR1 MNHEY and CDR2 SMNVEV (reference sequence). The CDR3 extends over 15 amino acids. Trimming cost V 2 bases and J 8 bases, with 15 bases left between them. The CDR3 is CASSLRPSDGGELFF. CDR3 sequence (DNA): TGTGCCAGCAGTTTAAGGCCTAGCGATGGGGGGGAGCTGTTTTTT.

In its sample, this clonotype was seen a few times. This chain connects TRBV7-2 to TRBJ2-1; the D gene is possibly TRBD1 (5 bases). Germline CDR1 is SGHTA and CDR2 is FQGNSA. The CDR3 is made up of 15 amino acids. Trimming left V 1 base short and J 6 bases short, with 13 bases between. The CDR3 DNA sequence: TGTGCCAGCAGCTTAGAAGGGGTGACAATCAATGAGCAGTTCTTC. Translated, it gives CASSLEGVTINEQFF.

V gene TRBV12-3 or TRBV12-4 combines with J gene TRBJ1-3, with D unclear. V shed 3 bases and J shed 0 bases, with 6 bases lying between them. The CDR3 consists of 14 residues. Written as DNA, the CDR3 is TGTGCCAGCAGTTTCAGTTACTCTGGAAACACCATATATTTT. Translation: CASSFSYSGNTIYF.

The rearrangement joins TRBV20-1 to TRBJ2-2; no firm D call. The CDR3 has 14 amino acids. The V gene's germline CDR1 is DFQATT and CDR2 SNEGSKA (reference sequence). V was cut by 6 bases and J by 4 bases, with 15 bases left in between. CDR3 nucleotide sequence: TGCAGTGCCAGACCTTCCCTTTCCACCGGGGAGCTGTTTTTT. It translates to CSARPSLSTGELFF.

The rearrangement links TRBV10-2 to TRBJ2-7, with 7 nucleotides matching TRBD1. Germline CDR1 and CDR2: WSHSY and SAAADI. This CDR3 contains 12 residues. The trim removed 5 bases at V and 2 bases at J, leaving 0 bases unmatched. In nucleotides, the CDR3 is TGCGCCAGCAGTCAGGGGGCCTACGAGCAGTACGTC. Residues: CASSQGAYEQYV.

This clonotype was seen ten or more times. The CDR3 nucleotides read TGTGCCAGCAGCTTAAATCCACTAGCGGGGAAAACGGAGACCCAGTACTTC. It specifies CASSLNPLAGKTETQYF. V usage is TRBV7-2 and J usage is TRBJ2-5; 10 bases align to TRBD2. The V gene's germline CDR1 is SGHTA and CDR2 FQGNSA. The trim removed 2 bases at V and 5 bases at J, leaving 11 bases unmatched. This CDR3 region has 17 residues.

This clonotype was found many times. This rearrangement joins TRBV19 to TRBJ1-1; TRBD1 matches 7 bases. V lost 6 bases and J lost 5; bases outside the gene matches: 12. Germline CDR1 is LNHDA and CDR2 is SQIVND (reference sequence). CDR3 length: 15 residues. CDR3 coding DNA: TGTGCCAGTAGCCCAGGACAGGATCTATGGACTGAAGCTTTCTTT. It codes for CASSPGQDLWTEAFF.